Shown below are 22 T cell receptor beta chains from a single sample sequenced in a study of radiation and T cells in renal cell carcinoma. The time point: baseline pretreatment blood. Treatment specified: 15 Gy SBRT to primary tumor, nephrectomy 4 weeks later. The method was immunoSEQ multiplex PCR; TCRdb's version includes in-frame clones alone and lacks a portion of them. This table has about 150,000 clones, 88% appearing once. The specimen was blood, collected from a patient whose treatment included radiotherapy and nephrectomy. These receptors were taken from a woman aged 70 to 79 with renal cell carcinoma.

The gene calls are TRBV30 and TRBJ1-3; D remains unclear. The CDR3 length is 17 residues. Trimming left V 6 bases short and J 4 bases short, with 25 bases between. CDR1 and CDR2 (germline): GTSNPN, SVGIG (reference sequence). CDR3: CACEVSGSGFGGNTIYF. As DNA, the CDR3 is TGTGCCTGTGAAGTGAGCGGTAGCGGGTTCGGAGGAAACACCATATATTTT.

The V gene is TRBV10-3, the J gene TRBJ2-1; 10 positions agree with TRBD2. The CDR3 extends over 15 amino acids. V was pared by 3 bases and J by 4 bases, with 3 bases of the junction left unmatched. Germline assignment: CDR1 ENHRY and CDR2 SYGVKD. This chain's CDR3 is CAISDSGGQYNEQFF. CDR3 nucleotide sequence: TGTGCCATCAGTGATAGCGGGGGGCAGTACAATGAGCAGTTCTTC.

This chain uses TRBV10-3 with TRBJ1-1; the match to TRBD1 covers 9 bases. This CDR3 has 16 residues. CDR1 is ENHRY, CDR2 SYGVKD, per germline. V trimming: 0 bases; J trimming: 1 base; junction bases outside the gene matches: 3. The CDR3 is CAISESGTGKNTEAFF. The CDR3 region has the DNA TGTGCCATCAGTGAGTCTGGGACAGGGAAGAACACTGAAGCTTTCTTT.

The chain employs TRBV4-1 and TRBJ2-6; possible D gene TRBD2, 6 bases. CDR1 MGHRA and CDR2 YSYEKL come from the germline V gene. Trimming stripped 1 base from V and 0 bases from J, with 13 bases between. The CDR3 totals 18 residues. CDR3 in amino acids: CASSQGPAGASGANVLTF. The CDR3 DNA is TGCGCCAGCAGCCAAGGCCCAGCGGGTGCCTCTGGGGCCAACGTCCTGACTTTC.

The chain has TRBV30 and TRBJ2-5, with TRBD1 matching over 11 bases. Germline V gene data show CDR1 as GTSNPN and CDR2 as SVGIG (reference sequence). With V trimmed by 7 bases and J by 1 base, 5 bases remained unmatched. The CDR3 totals 14 residues. In DNA form, the CDR3 reads TGTGCCTTTTCCGGGACAGGGGGCCAAGAGACCCAGTACTTC. Protein sequence: CAFSGTGGQETQYF.

The chain carries TRBV6-5 and TRBJ2-1, with 8 bases matching TRBD2. Germline loops: CDR1 MNHEY, CDR2 SVGAGI. V was pared by 5 bases and J by 1 base, with 4 bases of the junction left unmatched. The length of the CDR3 is 15 residues. The CDR3 DNA is TGTGCCAGCAGTACAGCGGGGGAGTCCTACAATGAGCAGTTCTTC. As protein: CASSTAGESYNEQFF.

The gene calls are TRBV25-1 and TRBJ2-5; D tentatively fits TRBD1 or TRBD2 (5 bases each). V lost 6 bases to trimming and J lost 4 bases, with 21 bases between them. The CDR3 has 16 amino acids. Germline V gives CDR1 MGHDK, CDR2 SYGVNS. The CDR3 sequence: CASSPPGTLGRETQYF. The CDR3 region has the DNA TGTGCCAGCAGCCCTCCCGGGACCCTGGGGAGAGAGACCCAGTACTTC.

The rearrangement links TRBV5-1 to TRBJ2-3, with 8 bases fitting TRBD2. V shed 4 bases, J shed 2 bases, and the junction held 9 bases outside the gene matches. The germline V gene has CDR1 SGHRS and CDR2 YFSETQ. This CDR3 comprises 16 residues. The CDR3 nucleotides are TGCGCCAGCAGCGTTGGGGTAGCGGGGTTCACAGATACGCAGTATTTT. Translated, it gives CASSVGVAGFTDTQYF.

DNA of the CDR3: TGTGCCAGCAGCCCCCTAGGGACAGGGGAAGCTTTCTTT. Translation gives CASSPLGTGEAFF. The V gene is TRBV7-3, the J gene TRBJ1-1, with 9 bases that match TRBD1. Germline V gene lookup returns CDR1 SGHTA and CDR2 FQGTGA. The trim removed 5 bases at V and 8 bases at J, leaving 6 bases unmatched. This CDR3 contains 13 residues.

The genes are TRBV5-1 and TRBJ1-1; possibly TRBD1 for D (5 bases). This CDR3 is built from 13 residues. Germline values: CDR1 SGHRS, CDR2 YFSETQ. Trimming shortened V by 6 bases and J by 7 bases, and 16 bases separated the two germline ends. CDR3 protein: CASTLEGQHEAFF. CDR3 bases: TGCGCCAGCACCCTGGAGGGGCAGCATGAAGCTTTCTTT.

The J gene is TRBJ2-7, the V gene TRBV10-3; possible D gene TRBD2, 5 bases. This CDR3 region has 17 residues. With 4 bases removed from V and 0 bases from J, the gap between germline ends came to 19 bases. From germline, CDR1 is ENHRY and CDR2 SYGVKD. CDR3 bases: TGTGCCATCAGTGCCCCGGACTCATCCCCGAGCTCCTACGAGCAGTACTTC. Translation: CAISAPDSSPSSYEQYF.

The gene calls are TRBV28 and TRBJ1-5; D is uncertain. The CDR3 covers 13 residues. CDR1 is MDHEN, CDR2 SYDVKM, per germline. The V gene lost 7 bases and the J gene lost 4 bases, with 11 bases spanning the gap. The DNA of the CDR3 is TGTGCCAGCATTGCCCGAGGGAATCAGCCCCAGCATTTT. It encodes CASIARGNQPQHF.

This clone was seen only a few times. This chain connects TRBV6-5 to TRBJ2-2, with D perhaps TRBD2 (6 bases). V was cut by 0 bases and J by 7 bases, with 9 bases left in between. This CDR3 is built from 14 residues. Germline CDR1 and CDR2: MNHEY and SVGAGI. CDR3 nucleotide sequence: TGTGCCAGCAGTTACTCATACGGGAGCGGGGAGCTGTTTTTT. As protein: CASSYSYGSGELFF.

V and J are TRBV7-2 and TRBJ2-4, with 10 nucleotides matching TRBD1. The CDR3 contains 16 residues. Germline lookup yields CDR1 SGHTA and CDR2 FQGNSA. The V segment lost 5 bases and the J segment 3 bases; nucleotides outside the gene matches: 7. The CDR3 here is CASSPTGTGVKNIQYF. CDR3 nucleotides: TGTGCCAGCAGCCCGACCGGGACAGGGGTCAAAAACATTCAGTACTTC.

The CDR3 DNA sequence: TGTGCCAGCAGTTCCTACCGACAGGGGGCGAATGAAGCTTTCTTT. The encoded protein is CASSSYRQGANEAFF. The chain couples TRBV6-5 to TRBJ1-1; TRBD1 matches 10 bases. The CDR3 has 15 residues. The V gene end was trimmed by 4 bases and the J gene end by 7 bases; junction bases not matched to a gene: 9. Per germline, CDR1 MNHEY and CDR2 SVGAGI.

The V and J genes are TRBV15 and TRBJ2-7; the D gene is possibly TRBD2 (6 bases). Germline assignment: CDR1 LNHNV and CDR2 YYDKDF (reference sequence). V lost 4 bases and J lost 1, with 11 bases in between. The length of the CDR3 is 14 residues. The CDR3 DNA follows: TGTGCCACCAGCATCGGGGGTCGGTCCTACGAGCAGTACTTC. It is translated as CATSIGGRSYEQYF.

The chain is built from TRBV2 and TRBJ1-2, with D maybe TRBD1 (5 bases). Trimming shortened V by 4 bases and J by 8 bases, and 17 bases separated the two germline ends. The germline CDR1 and CDR2 sequences are SNHLY and FYNNEI. The length of the CDR3 is 14 residues. CDR3 protein: CASSVEEGLMGYTF. The CDR3 region has the DNA TGTGCCAGCAGTGTTGAGGAGGGGCTGATGGGCTACACCTTC.

This clone occurred a few times. The chain is built from TRBV5-1 and TRBJ2-4, with D perhaps TRBD2 (5 bases). V lost 4 bases and J lost 8, with 7 bases in between. Per the germline V gene, CDR1 is SGHRS and CDR2 is YFSETQ. This CDR3 has 11 amino acids. In nucleotides, the CDR3 is TGCGCCAGCAGCGAGGGTTACATTCAGTACTTC. It specifies CASSEGYIQYF.

The rearrangement uses TRBV30 and TRBJ1-6; D perhaps matches TRBD1 (6 bases). This CDR3 comprises 14 residues. The V end was cut by 2 bases, the J end by 3 bases, with 8 bases between. Germline V gene data show CDR1 as GTSNPN and CDR2 as SVGIG (reference sequence). In DNA form, the CDR3 reads TGTGCCTGGAGTCAACAGGGCTATAATTCACCCCTCCACTTT. This encodes CAWSQQGYNSPLHF.

V and J are TRBV2 and TRBJ1-2; no reliable D call. Trimming cost V 2 bases and J 8 bases, with 12 bases left between them. The CDR3 totals 13 residues. Germline assignment: CDR1 SNHLY and CDR2 FYNNEI. Here the CDR3 reads CASSERSPEGYTF. In DNA form, the CDR3 reads TGTGCCAGCAGTGAAAGGTCCCCTGAGGGCTACACCTTC.

The rearrangement links TRBV6-1 to TRBJ1-5, with a possible D match to TRBD1 (5 bases). The CDR3 covers 15 residues. V was trimmed by 0 bases and J by 3 bases, leaving 9 bases between them. Germline V CDR1 and CDR2: MNHNS, SASEGT. The CDR3 DNA reads as TGTGCCAGCAGTGAAGCGCTGACAGACAATCAGCCCCAGCATTTT. Amino acid sequence: CASSEALTDNQPQHF.

The V call is TRBV5-1, the J call TRBJ2-1; 7 positions agree with TRBD2. This CDR3 has 15 residues. From germline, CDR1 is SGHRS and CDR2 YFSETQ. The V and J ends lost 0 bases and 4 bases, in that order; junction bases with no gene match: 4. CDR3 residues: CASSLVRGEYNEQFF. For the CDR3, the DNA is TGCGCCAGCAGCTTGGTACGGGGGGAATACAATGAGCAGTTCTTC.